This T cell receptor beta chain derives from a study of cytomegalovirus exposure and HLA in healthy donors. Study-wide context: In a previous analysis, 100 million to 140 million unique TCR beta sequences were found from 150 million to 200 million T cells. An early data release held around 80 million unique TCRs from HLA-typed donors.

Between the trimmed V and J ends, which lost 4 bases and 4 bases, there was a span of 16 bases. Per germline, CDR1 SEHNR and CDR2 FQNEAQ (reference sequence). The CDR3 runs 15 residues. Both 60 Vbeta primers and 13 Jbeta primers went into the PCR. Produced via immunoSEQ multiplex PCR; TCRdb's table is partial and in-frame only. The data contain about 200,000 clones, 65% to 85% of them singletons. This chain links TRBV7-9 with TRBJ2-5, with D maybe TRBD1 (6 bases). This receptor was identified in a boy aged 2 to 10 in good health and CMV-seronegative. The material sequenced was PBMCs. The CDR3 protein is CASSSPGELRETQYF. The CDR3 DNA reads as TGTGCCAGCAGCTCCCCAGGGGAATTACGAGAGACCCAGTACTTC.